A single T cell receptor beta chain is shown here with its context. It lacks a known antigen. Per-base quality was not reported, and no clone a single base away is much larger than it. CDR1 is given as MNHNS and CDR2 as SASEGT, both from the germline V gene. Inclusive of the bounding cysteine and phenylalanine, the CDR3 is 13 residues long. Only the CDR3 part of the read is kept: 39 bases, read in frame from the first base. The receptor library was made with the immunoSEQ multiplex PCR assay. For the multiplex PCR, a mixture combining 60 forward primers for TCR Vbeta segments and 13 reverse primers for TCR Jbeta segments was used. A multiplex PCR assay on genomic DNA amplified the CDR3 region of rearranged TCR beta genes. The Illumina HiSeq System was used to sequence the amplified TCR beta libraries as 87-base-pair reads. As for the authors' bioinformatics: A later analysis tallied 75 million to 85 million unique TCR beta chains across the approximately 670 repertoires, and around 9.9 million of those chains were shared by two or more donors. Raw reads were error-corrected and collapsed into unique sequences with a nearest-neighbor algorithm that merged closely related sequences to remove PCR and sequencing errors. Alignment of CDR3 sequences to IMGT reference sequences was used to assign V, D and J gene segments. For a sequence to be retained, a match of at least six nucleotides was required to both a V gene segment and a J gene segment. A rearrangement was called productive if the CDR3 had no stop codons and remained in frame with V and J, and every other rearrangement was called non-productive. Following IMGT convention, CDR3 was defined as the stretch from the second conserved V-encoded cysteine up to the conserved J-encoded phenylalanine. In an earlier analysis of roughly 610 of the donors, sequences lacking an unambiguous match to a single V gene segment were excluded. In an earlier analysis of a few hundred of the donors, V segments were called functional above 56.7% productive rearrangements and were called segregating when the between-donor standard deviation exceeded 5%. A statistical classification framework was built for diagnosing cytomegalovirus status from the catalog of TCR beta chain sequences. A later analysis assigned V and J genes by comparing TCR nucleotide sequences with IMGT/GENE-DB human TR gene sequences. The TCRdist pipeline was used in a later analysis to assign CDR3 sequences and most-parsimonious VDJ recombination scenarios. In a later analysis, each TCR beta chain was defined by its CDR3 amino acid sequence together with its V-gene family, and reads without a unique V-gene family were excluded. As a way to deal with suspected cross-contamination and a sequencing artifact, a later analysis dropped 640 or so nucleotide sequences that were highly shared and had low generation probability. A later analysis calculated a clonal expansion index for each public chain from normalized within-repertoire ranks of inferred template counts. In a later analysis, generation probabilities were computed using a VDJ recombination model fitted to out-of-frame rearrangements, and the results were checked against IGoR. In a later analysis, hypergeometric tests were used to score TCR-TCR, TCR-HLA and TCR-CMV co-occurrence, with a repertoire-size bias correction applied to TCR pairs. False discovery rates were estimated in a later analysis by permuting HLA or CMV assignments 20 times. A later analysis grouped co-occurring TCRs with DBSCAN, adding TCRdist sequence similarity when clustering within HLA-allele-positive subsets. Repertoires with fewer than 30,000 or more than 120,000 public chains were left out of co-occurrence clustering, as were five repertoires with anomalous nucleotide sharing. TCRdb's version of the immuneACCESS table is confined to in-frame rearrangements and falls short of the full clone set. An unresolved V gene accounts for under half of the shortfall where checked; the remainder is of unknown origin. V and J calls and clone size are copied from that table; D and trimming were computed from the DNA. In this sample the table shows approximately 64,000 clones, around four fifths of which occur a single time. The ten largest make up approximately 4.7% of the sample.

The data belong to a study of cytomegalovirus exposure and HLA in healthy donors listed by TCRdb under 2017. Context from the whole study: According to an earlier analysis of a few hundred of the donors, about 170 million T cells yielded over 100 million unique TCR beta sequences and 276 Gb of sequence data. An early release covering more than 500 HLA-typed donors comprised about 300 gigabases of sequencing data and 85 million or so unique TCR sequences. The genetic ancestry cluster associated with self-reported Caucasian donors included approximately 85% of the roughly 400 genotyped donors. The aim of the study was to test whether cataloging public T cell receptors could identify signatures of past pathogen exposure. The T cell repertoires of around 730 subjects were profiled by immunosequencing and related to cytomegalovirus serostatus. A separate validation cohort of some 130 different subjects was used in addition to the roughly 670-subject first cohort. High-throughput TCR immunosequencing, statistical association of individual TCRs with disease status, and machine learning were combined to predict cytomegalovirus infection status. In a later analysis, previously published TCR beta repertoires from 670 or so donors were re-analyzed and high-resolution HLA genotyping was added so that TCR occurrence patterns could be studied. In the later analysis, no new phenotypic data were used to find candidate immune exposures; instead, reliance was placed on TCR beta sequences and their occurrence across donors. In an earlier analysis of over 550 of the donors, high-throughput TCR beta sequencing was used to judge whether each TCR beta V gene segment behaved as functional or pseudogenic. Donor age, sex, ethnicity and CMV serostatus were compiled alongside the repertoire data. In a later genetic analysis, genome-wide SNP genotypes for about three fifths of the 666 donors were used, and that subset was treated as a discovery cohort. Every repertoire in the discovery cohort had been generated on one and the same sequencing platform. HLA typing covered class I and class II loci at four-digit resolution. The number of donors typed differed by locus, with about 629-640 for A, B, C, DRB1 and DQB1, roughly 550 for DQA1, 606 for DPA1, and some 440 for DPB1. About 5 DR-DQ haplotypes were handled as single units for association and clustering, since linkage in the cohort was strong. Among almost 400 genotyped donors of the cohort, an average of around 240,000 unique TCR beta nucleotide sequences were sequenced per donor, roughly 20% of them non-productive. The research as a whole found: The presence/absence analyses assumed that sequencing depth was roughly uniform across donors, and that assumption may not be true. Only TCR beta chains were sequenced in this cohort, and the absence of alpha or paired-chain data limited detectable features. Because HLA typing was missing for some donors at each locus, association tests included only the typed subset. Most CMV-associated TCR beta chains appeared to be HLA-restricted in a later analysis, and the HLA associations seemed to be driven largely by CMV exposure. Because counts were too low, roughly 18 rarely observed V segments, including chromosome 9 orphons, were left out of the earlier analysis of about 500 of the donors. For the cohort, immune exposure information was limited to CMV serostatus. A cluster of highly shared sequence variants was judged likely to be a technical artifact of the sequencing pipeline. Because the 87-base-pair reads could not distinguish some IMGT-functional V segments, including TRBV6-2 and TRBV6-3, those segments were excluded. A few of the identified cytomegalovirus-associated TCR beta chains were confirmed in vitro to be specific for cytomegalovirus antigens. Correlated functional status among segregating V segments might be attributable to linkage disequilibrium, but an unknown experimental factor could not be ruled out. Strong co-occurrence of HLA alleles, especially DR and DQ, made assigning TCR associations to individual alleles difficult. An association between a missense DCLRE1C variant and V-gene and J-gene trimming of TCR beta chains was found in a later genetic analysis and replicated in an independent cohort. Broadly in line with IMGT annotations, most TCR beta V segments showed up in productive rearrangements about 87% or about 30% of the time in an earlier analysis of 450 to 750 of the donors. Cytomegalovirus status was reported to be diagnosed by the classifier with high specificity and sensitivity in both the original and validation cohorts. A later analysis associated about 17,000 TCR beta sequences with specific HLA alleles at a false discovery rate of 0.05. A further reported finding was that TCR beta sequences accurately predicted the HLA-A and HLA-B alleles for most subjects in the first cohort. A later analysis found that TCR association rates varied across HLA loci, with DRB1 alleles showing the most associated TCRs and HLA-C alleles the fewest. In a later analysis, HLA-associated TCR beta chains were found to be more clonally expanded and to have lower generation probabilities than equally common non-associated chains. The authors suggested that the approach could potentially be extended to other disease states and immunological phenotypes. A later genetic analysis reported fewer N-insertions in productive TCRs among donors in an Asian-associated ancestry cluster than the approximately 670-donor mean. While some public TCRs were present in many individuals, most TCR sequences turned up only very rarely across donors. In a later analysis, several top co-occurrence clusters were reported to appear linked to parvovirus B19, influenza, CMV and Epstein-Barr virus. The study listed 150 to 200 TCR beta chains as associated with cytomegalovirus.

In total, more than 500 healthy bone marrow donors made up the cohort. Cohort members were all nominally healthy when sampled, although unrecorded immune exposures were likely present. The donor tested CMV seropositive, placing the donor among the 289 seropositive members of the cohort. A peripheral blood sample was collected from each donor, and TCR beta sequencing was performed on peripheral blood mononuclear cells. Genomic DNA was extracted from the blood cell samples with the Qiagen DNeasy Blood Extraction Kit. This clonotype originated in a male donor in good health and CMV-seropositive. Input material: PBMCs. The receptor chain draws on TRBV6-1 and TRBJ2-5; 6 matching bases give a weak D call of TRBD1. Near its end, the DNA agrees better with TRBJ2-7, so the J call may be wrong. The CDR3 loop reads CASSGGGSYEQYF. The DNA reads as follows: TGTGCCAGCAGTGGAGGGGGCTCCTACGAGCAGTACTTC.